One and the same sample provided the 22 T cell receptor beta chains below, sequenced in a study of sequential checkpoint blockade in melanoma. The treatment here: randomized to nivolumab then ipilimumab (arm A) or the reverse (arm B). Repertoires were generated with immunoSEQ multiplex PCR, while TCRdb's copy carries only in-frame clones and drops some. The table has about 2,800 clones, 20% to 30% seen once; the top ten hold roughly 10%. Sample: tumor tissue (inferred from file names), taken from a patient given nivolumab and ipilimumab in sequence. These receptors all come from a human donor with melanoma.

This chain connects TRBV4-1 to TRBJ2-2, with TRBD1 matching 8 bases. Germline assignment: CDR1 MGHRA and CDR2 YSYEKL. The trim removed 4 bases at V and 4 bases at J, leaving 5 bases unmatched. This CDR3 region has 15 residues. The CDR3 spells CASSRDRRTTGELFF. CDR3 coding DNA: TGCGCCAGCAGCCGGGACAGGAGAACCACCGGGGAGCTGTTTTTT.

This chain uses TRBV6-8 with TRBJ2-7; 9 bases are shared with TRBD1. V shed 2 bases and J 2 bases; nucleotides not matched to a gene: 1. The CDR3 sequence is 14 residues long. The germline V gene has CDR1 MNHGY and CDR2 SAAAGT. The CDR3: CASSYGDRAYEQYF. The CDR3 DNA reads TGTGCCAGCAGTTACGGGGACAGGGCCTACGAGCAGTACTTC.

The chain combines TRBV19 with TRBJ2-5; D is possibly TRBD1 (6 bases). Germline CDR1 LNHDA, CDR2 SQIVND (reference sequence). The V end was cut by 6 bases, the J end by 5 bases, with 16 bases between. The length of the CDR3 is 14 residues. This CDR3 reads CASSHFQGWETQYF. The CDR3 DNA reads as TGTGCCAGTAGCCACTTTCAGGGGTGGGAGACCCAGTACTTC.

The J gene is TRBJ1-2, the V gene TRBV6-8, with D hard to call. The CDR3 runs 15 residues. The V and J ends lost 7 bases and 0 bases respectively, with 15 bases between them. From germline, CDR1 is MNHGY and CDR2 SAAAGT. CDR3 sequence: CASTTGAGTNYGYTF. In DNA, the CDR3 is TGTGCCAGCACCACGGGAGCTGGAACTAACTATGGCTACACCTTC.

This clone was observed a few times. V and J are TRBV28 and TRBJ2-7; TRBD2 matches 11 bases. Per the germline V gene, CDR1 is MDHEN and CDR2 is SYDVKM. J was trimmed by 7 bases and V by 5 bases; bases with no gene match: 7. The CDR3 is 14 residues long. The DNA for the CDR3 is TGTGCCAGCAGTAAGCTAGCGGGAGGAGGGGAGCAGTACTTC. It encodes CASSKLAGGGEQYF.

V is TRBV29-1 and J is TRBJ1-2, with D perhaps TRBD1 (5 bases). The CDR3 spans 14 residues. V was pared by 7 bases and J by 0 bases, with 15 bases between. Germline lookup yields CDR1 SQVTM and CDR2 ANQGSEA. CDR3: CSAKRGETNYGYTF. CDR3 nucleotide sequence: TGCAGCGCTAAGAGGGGTGAAACTAACTATGGCTACACCTTC.

The V call is TRBV19, the J call TRBJ1-5; D is ambiguous. The germline V gene encodes CDR1 LNHDA and CDR2 SQIVND (reference sequence). Trimming left V 5 bases short and J 2 bases short, with 13 bases between. This CDR3 comprises 15 residues. CDR3 sequence: CASSYLSVGNQPQHF. Written as DNA, the CDR3 is TGTGCCAGTAGTTACCTAAGTGTTGGCAATCAGCCCCAGCATTTT.

V and J are TRBV6-8 and TRBJ2-2, with a possible D match to TRBD1 (6 bases). The germline V and J ends were trimmed by 2 bases and 6 bases, with 16 bases remaining between them. The CDR3 runs 16 residues. Germline loops: CDR1 MNHGY, CDR2 SAAAGT. The CDR3 loop reads CASSYNPTGKAGELFF. In DNA, the CDR3 is TGTGCCAGCAGTTACAACCCGACAGGCAAGGCCGGGGAGCTGTTTTTT.

This clone showed up just a few times. The chain has TRBV19 and TRBJ2-2, with a possible D match to TRBD1 (5 bases). Trimming stripped 7 bases from V and 1 base from J, with 13 bases between. Looked up from germline, CDR1 is LNHDA and CDR2 is SQIVND (reference sequence). This CDR3 region has 15 residues. CDR3 sequence (DNA): TGTGCCAGTACCCGTTGGGGCCGGAACACCGGGGAGCTGTTTTTT. Translation: CASTRWGRNTGELFF.

On this clone: An end of the junction differs from the germline gene, which may be a read error. V gene TRBV6-8 combines with J gene TRBJ1-1, with a possible D match to TRBD1 (5 bases). From germline, CDR1 is MNHGY and CDR2 SAAAGT. This CDR3 region has 14 residues. The CDR3 is CAISGGPGHTEAFF. The DNA of the CDR3 is TGTGCCATCAGTGGTGGACCGGGACACACTGAAGCTTTCTTT.

This clone appeared a few times. This chain uses TRBV6-8 with TRBJ2-1; D possibly corresponds to TRBD2 (6 bases). The CDR3 loop spans 13 amino acids. Trimming stripped 2 bases from V and 10 bases from J, with 12 bases between. Germline V gene data show CDR1 as MNHGY and CDR2 as SAAAGT. This chain's CDR3 is CASSYTSFSEQFF. In DNA form, the CDR3 reads TGTGCCAGCAGTTACACTAGCTTCAGCGAGCAGTTCTTC.

This rearrangement joins TRBV29-1 to TRBJ2-5; D gene ambiguous. This CDR3 is 15 amino acids long. Trimming took off 5 bases at V and 3 bases at J, with 19 bases between the two ends. The germline CDR1 and CDR2 sequences are SQVTM and ANQGSEA. The CDR3, as DNA: TGCAGCGTTCTTCCCCTGAACAGAAGAGAAGAGACCCAGTACTTC. This translates into CSVLPLNRREETQYF.

The chain employs TRBV6-8 and TRBJ2-5; no firm D call. With 4 bases removed from V and 7 bases from J, the gap between germline ends came to 16 bases. The CDR3 has 14 residues. The germline CDR1 and CDR2 sequences are MNHGY and SAAAGT. The CDR3 protein is CASSLWGGRWTQYF. The DNA of the CDR3 is TGTGCCAGCAGTTTATGGGGTGGCCGGTGGACCCAGTACTTC.

The chain links TRBV29-1 to TRBJ2-2, with D tentatively TRBD2 (5 bases). Germline CDR1 SQVTM, CDR2 ANQGSEA. V lost 2 bases to trimming and J lost 1 base, with 8 bases between them. CDR3 size: 14 residues. For the CDR3, the DNA is TGCAGCGTTGAACGGGGAGTGAACACCGGGGAGCTGTTTTTT. This gives the protein CSVERGVNTGELFF.

This clone has just a few counts. The V call is TRBV11-3, the J call TRBJ1-1; 10 bases are a match to TRBD1. The CDR3 length is 15 residues. V lost 4 bases and J lost 4; bases outside the gene matches: 6. Germline V gene sequence: CDR1 SGHNT, CDR2 YENEEA. The CDR3 sequence: CASSWDRGAATEAFF. The CDR3 DNA is TGTGCCAGCAGCTGGGACAGGGGAGCTGCCACTGAAGCTTTCTTT.

By its share, this clone is medium-sized. The chain has TRBV29-1 and TRBJ2-2; a weak D match, TRBD2 (5 bases). V was clipped by 3 bases and J by 4 bases, with 9 bases between them. Germline assignment: CDR1 SQVTM and CDR2 ANQGSEA. The CDR3 has 13 residues. The chain's CDR3 is CSVDPGVTGELFF. CDR3 DNA: TGCAGCGTTGACCCCGGGGTCACCGGGGAGCTGTTTTTT.

The CDR3 loop is CASSRLGAGGANVLTF. The CDR3, as DNA: TGTGCCAGCAGCCGTCTGGGCGCGGGAGGGGCCAACGTCCTGACTTTC. V is TRBV6-8 and J is TRBJ2-6, with D possibly being TRBD2 (6 bases). The CDR3 length is 16 residues. Trimming removed 6 bases from V and 4 bases from J, with 16 bases in between. CDR1 and CDR2 (germline): MNHGY, SAAAGT.

The table lists this clone with a few counts. CDR3 sequence: CASSEPVPGQLATNEKLFF. The CDR3 coding sequence is TGTGCCAGCAGTGAGCCTGTCCCGGGACAGCTAGCAACTAATGAAAAACTGTTTTTT. The chain uses TRBV6-8 and TRBJ1-4, with TRBD1 matching over 7 bases. V shed 5 bases and J 0 bases; nucleotides not matched to a gene: 15. CDR1 and CDR2 (germline): MNHGY, SAAAGT. The CDR3 loop spans 19 amino acids.

This chain connects TRBV18 to TRBJ1-3; the D gene is possibly TRBD1 (6 bases). The CDR3 covers 18 residues. CDR1 and CDR2 (germline): KGHSH, LQKENI. V was clipped by 2 bases and J by 0 bases, with 17 bases between them. The CDR3 sequence: CASSPVIYRVNSGNTIYF. Written as DNA, the CDR3 is TGTGCCAGCTCACCAGTCATCTACAGGGTGAACTCTGGAAACACCATATATTTT. The full variable domain, in which reference TRBV18 and TRBJ1-3 provide the parts outside the CDR3, is NAGVMQNPRHLVRRRGQEARLRCSPMKGHSHVYWYRQLPEEGLKFMVYLQKENIIDESGMPKERFSAEFPKEGPSILRIQQVVRGDSAAYFCASSPVIYRVNSGNTIYFGEGSWLTVV.

This chain uses TRBV5-1 with TRBJ2-3; no definite D call. Germline CDR1 and CDR2: SGHRS and YFSETQ. The CDR3 loop spans 14 amino acids. The germline V and J ends were trimmed by 5 bases and 2 bases, with 12 bases remaining between them. CDR3 in DNA: TGCGCCAGCAGTTTGTCCACCCTCACAGATACGCAGTATTTT. It translates to CASSLSTLTDTQYF.

V gene TRBV11-3 combines with J gene TRBJ1-4; 7 nucleotides line up with TRBD1. J gave up 3 bases and V 4 bases, and 2 bases lay outside the gene matches. The germline V gene has CDR1 SGHNT and CDR2 YENEEA. The CDR3 has 14 residues. CDR3 residues: CASSSGQANEKLFF. The DNA for the CDR3 is TGTGCCAGCAGCTCCGGACAGGCTAATGAAAAACTGTTTTTT.

This clone turned up a few times. This sequence joins TRBV30 and TRBJ1-1, with 10 bases aligning to TRBD1. V shed 5 bases, J shed 4 bases, and the junction held 7 bases outside the gene matches. From germline, CDR1 is GTSNPN and CDR2 SVGIG (reference sequence). The CDR3 extends over 14 amino acids. The CDR3 bases are TGTGCCTGGGGGACAGGGGTTGGGGTCACTGAAGCTTTCTTT. It codes for CAWGTGVGVTEAFF.